These 14 T cell receptor beta chains were all obtained from the same sample, sequenced in a study of response to subunit inactivated influenza vaccine. TCRdb analysed the RT-PCR reads with MiXCR anew, one entry per CDR3 protein. The sample holds some 850,000 distinct CDR3 sequences, about a fifth seen once. Sequences were derived from PBMCs from blood, sampled 5 to 6 days after vaccination. The origin of the receptors is a man aged 45-65 years who received an inactivated influenza vaccine.

CDR3 in DNA: TGTGCCAGCAGCGGTCGGAGGAACACTGAAGCTTTCTTT. Residues: CASSGRRNTEAFF. The chain joins TRBV7-9 to TRBJ1-1, with D unclear. From germline, CDR1 is SEHNR and CDR2 FQNEAQ (reference sequence). V lost 5 bases to trimming and J lost 1 base, with 8 bases between them. The CDR3 consists of 13 residues. Full variable domain (outside the CDR3, taken from reference TRBV7-9 and TRBJ1-1): DTGVSQNPRHKITKRGQNVTFRCDPISEHNRLYWYRQTLGQGPEFLTYFQNEAQLEKSRLLSDRFSAERPKGSFSTLEIQRTEQGDSAMYLCASSGRRNTEAFFGQGTRLTVV.

For the CDR3, the DNA is TGTGCCAGCAGCGCCGACAAGAACACTGAAGCTTTCTTT. As protein: CASSADKNTEAFF. The chain combines TRBV7-3 with TRBJ1-1; no clear D. The germline gives CDR1 SGHTA, CDR2 FQGTGA. V was pared by 5 bases and J by 1 base, with 8 bases between. The CDR3 spans 13 residues. Looking up the rest from reference TRBV7-3 and TRBJ1-1 gives the full variable domain: GAGVSQTPSNKVTEKGKYVELRCDPISGHTALYWYRQSLGQGPEFLIYFQGTGAADDSGLPNDRFFAVRPEGSVSTLKIQRTERGDSAVYLCASSADKNTEAFFGQGTRLTVV.

The rearrangement links TRBV18 to TRBJ2-4; tentatively, D is TRBD2 (6 bases). The CDR3 consists of 12 residues. V was cut by 4 bases and J by 8 bases, with 9 bases left in between. CDR1 is KGHSH and CDR2 is LQKENI in the germline V gene. CDR3: CASSQGGDIQYF. In DNA, the CDR3 is TGTGCCAGCTCACAAGGAGGGGACATTCAGTACTTC.

This clonotype appeared a few times. The chain joins TRBV7-9 to TRBJ2-2; 10 bases align to TRBD2. Germline loops: CDR1 SEHNR, CDR2 FQNEAQ (reference sequence). The junction had 7 bases not matched to a gene; V was cut back by 5 bases and J by 13 bases. The CDR3 runs to 13 residues. CDR3 coding DNA: TGTGCCAGCAGCCCAAAGACTAGCGGGCGGCTGTTTTTT. This translates into CASSPKTSGRLFF.

This clonotype appeared many times. The chain has TRBV12-3 or TRBV12-4 and TRBJ2-1, with D perhaps TRBD1 (6 bases). Between the trimmed V and J ends, which lost 3 bases and 9 bases, there was a span of 12 bases. The CDR3 consists of 13 residues. CDR3 residues: CASSFPTGIEQFF. The CDR3 DNA follows: TGTGCCAGCAGTTTTCCTACAGGGATTGAGCAGTTCTTC.

The chain recombines TRBV5-6 with TRBJ1-4; D gene uncertain. Trimming took off 3 bases at V and 1 base at J, with 10 bases between the two ends. CDR3 length: 15 amino acids. Germline V gives CDR1 SGHDT, CDR2 YYEEEE. This CDR3 is CASSSGWGTNEKLFF. CDR3 coding DNA: TGTGCCAGCAGCTCCGGTTGGGGAACTAATGAAAAACTGTTTTTT.

The chain couples TRBV28 to TRBJ2-1; D is perhaps TRBD2 (5 bases). Trimming removed 3 bases from V and 10 bases from J, with 16 bases in between. The CDR3 length is 14 residues. From germline, CDR1 is MDHEN and CDR2 SYDVKM. The CDR3 DNA reads TGTGCCAGCAGTTTTGGACTGGGATTTAGGGAGCAGTTCTTC. Translation: CASSFGLGFREQFF.

This clonotype was picked up many times. The chain employs TRBV7-9 and TRBJ1-3; no clear D. The CDR3 contains 14 residues. V was clipped by 5 bases and J by 10 bases, with 18 bases between them. CDR1 and CDR2 (germline): SEHNR, FQNEAQ (reference sequence). CDR3 in amino acids: CASSHIVGHRTIYF. The CDR3 bases are TGTGCCAGCAGCCATATCGTAGGGCACCGGACCATATATTTT.

The J gene is TRBJ1-6, the V gene TRBV7-2; D is undetermined. Germline V gives CDR1 SGHTA, CDR2 FQGNSA. The CDR3 has 15 residues. V was pared by 5 bases and J by 2 bases, with 10 bases between. CDR3 DNA sequence: TGTGCCAGCAGCCCGATCGGGGCCTATAATTCACCCCTCCACTTT. This codes for CASSPIGAYNSPLHF.

The CDR3 DNA reads TGCAGTGCTAGACTAGACAGGGACCGAACTGAAGCTTTCTTT. Protein: CSARLDRDRTEAFF. The chain couples TRBV20-1 to TRBJ1-1; 7 nucleotides match TRBD1. The CDR3 totals 14 residues. Per germline, CDR1 DFQATT and CDR2 SNEGSKA (reference sequence). After removal of 2 bases from V and 5 bases from J, the junction contained 8 bases not matched to a gene.

The chain combines TRBV28 with TRBJ2-7, with 9 bases aligning to TRBD1. The germline CDR1 and CDR2 sequences are MDHEN and SYDVKM. V lost 6 bases to trimming and J lost 7 bases; unmatched junction nucleotides: 10. The CDR3 length is 14 residues. The CDR3 sequence: CASRLTGGNGEQYF. The CDR3 region has the DNA TGTGCCAGCAGACTGACAGGGGGGAACGGTGAGCAGTACTTC.

This clonotype has more than one count but fewer than ten. The rearrangement joins TRBV6-2 or TRBV6-3 to TRBJ2-1; D remains unclear. Germline lookup yields CDR1 MNHEY and CDR2 SVGEGT. This CDR3 is built from 15 residues. Trimming took off 2 bases at V and 0 bases at J, with 8 bases between the two ends. Here the CDR3 DNA reads TGTGCCAGCAGTTACGATGGAGTCTCCTACAATGAGCAGTTCTTC. This gives the protein CASSYDGVSYNEQFF.

The rearrangement joins TRBV7-8 to TRBJ2-5; 9 bases map to TRBD1. The germline V gene encodes CDR1 SGHVS and CDR2 FQNEAQ. This CDR3 has 16 residues. J was trimmed by 6 bases and V by 3 bases; bases with no gene match: 11. The CDR3 region has the DNA TGTGCCAGCAGCTTTAGTACAGGGGGCGCAATAAAGACCCAGTACTTC. Residues: CASSFSTGGAIKTQYF. The full variable domain, completed using reference TRBV7-8 and TRBJ2-5, is GAGVSQSPRYKVAKRGQDVALRCDPISGHVSLFWYQQALGQGPEFLTYFQNEAQLDKSGLPSDRFFAERPEGSVSTLKIQRTQQEDSAVYLCASSFSTGGAIKTQYFGPGTRLLVL.

The V and J genes are TRBV7-9 and TRBJ2-3; 7 nucleotides line up with TRBD2. V lost 4 bases, J lost 0 bases, and 10 bases stayed unmatched. The CDR3 runs 17 residues. Per the germline V gene, CDR1 is SEHNR and CDR2 is FQNEAQ (reference sequence). CDR3: CASSWRGSPYSTDTQYF. As DNA, the CDR3 is TGTGCCAGCAGCTGGCGGGGGAGCCCCTATAGCACAGATACGCAGTATTTT. Full variable domain (rest looked up from reference TRBV7-9 and TRBJ2-3): DTGVSQNPRHKITKRGQNVTFRCDPISEHNRLYWYRQTLGQGPEFLTYFQNEAQLEKSRLLSDRFSAERPKGSFSTLEIQRTEQGDSAMYLCASSWRGSPYSTDTQYFGPGTRLTVL.